Many counts were recorded for the clone carrying this T cell receptor (beta chain). The time point: newly diagnosed GD, antithyroid drugs for less than 3 months. PBMCs were the source of the RNA used for TCR sequencing. This sample stems from a study of regulatory T cells in long-lasting Graves disease. Libraries of TCR beta came from iRepertoire HTBI primers plus Arm-PCR of CDR3 regions. MiXCR was run by TCRdb on the multiplex PCR reads, yielding one entry per CDR3 protein. The sample has 400,000 to 500,000 distinct CDR3 sequences, 13% to 15% seen once; the top ten hold approximately 19%. Germline-derived CDR1 and CDR2 are KGHDR and SFDVKD. Losses at the gene ends were 5 bases for V and 2 bases for J; bases not matched to a gene: 11. The CDR3 has 17 residues. A further study also used this sample, focusing on T cells in Graves' hyperthyroidism and ophthalmopathy.

The receptor comes from a woman aged 45 to 65 with Graves disease. This material consisted of peripheral blood mononuclear cells (PBMCs), taken at new diagnosis, from a patient treated with antithyroid drugs. The chain links TRBV24-1 to TRBJ2-3, with 8 bases identical to TRBD1. The CDR3 loop reads CATSAPSGTGDTDTQYF. DNA for the CDR3: TGTGCCACCAGTGCCCCCTCCGGGACAGGAGACACAGATACGCAGTATTTT.